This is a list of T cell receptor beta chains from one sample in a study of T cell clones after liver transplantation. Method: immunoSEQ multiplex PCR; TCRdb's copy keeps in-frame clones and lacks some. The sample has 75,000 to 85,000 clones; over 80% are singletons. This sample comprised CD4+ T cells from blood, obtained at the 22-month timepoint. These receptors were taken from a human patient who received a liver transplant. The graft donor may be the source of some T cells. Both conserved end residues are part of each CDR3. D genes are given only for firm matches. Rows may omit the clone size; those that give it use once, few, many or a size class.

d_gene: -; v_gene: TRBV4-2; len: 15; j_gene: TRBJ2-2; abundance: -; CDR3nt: TGTGCCAGCAGCCGTGAGAGTCTGAACACCGGGGAGCTGTTTTTT; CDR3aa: CASSRESLNTGELFF
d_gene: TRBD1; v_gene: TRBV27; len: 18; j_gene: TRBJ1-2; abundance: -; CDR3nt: TGTGCCAGCAGTTTATCGGCGGGAGGGGACAGGGGAAACTATGGCTACACCTTC; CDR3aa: CASSLSAGGDRGNYGYTF
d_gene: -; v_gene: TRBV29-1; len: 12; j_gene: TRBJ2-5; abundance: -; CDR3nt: TGCAGCGTTTCCGTAGCGGAAGAGACCCAGTACTTC; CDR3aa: CSVSVAEETQYF
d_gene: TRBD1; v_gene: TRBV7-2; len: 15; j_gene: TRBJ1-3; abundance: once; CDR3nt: TGTGCCAGCACCTTAGAGTCAGGGGGAGGAAACACCATATATTTT; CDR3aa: CASTLESGGGNTIYF
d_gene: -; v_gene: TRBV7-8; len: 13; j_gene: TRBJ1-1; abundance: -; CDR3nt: TGTGCCAGCAGCTTAGGGTTTGGGACTGAAGCTTTCTTT; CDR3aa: CASSLGFGTEAFF
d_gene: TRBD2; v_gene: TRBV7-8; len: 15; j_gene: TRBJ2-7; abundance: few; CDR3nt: TGTGCCAGCAGCCAATCGCAACTAGCGGGAGGTCGGCAGTACTTC; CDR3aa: CASSQSQLAGGRQYF
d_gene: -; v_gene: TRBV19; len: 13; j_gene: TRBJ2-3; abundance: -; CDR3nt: TGTGCCAGTAGTAACAGGTACACAGATACGCAGTATTTT; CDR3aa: CASSNRYTDTQYF
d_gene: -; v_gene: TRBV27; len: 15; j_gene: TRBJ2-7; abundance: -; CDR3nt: TGTGCCAGCAGTTCAATACGACAGACCTCCTACGAGCAGTACTTC; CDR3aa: CASSSIRQTSYEQYF
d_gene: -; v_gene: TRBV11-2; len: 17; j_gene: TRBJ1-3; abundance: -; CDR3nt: TGTGCCAGCAGCTTTTCTTCTCCCGGGACCCTGAGGCACACCATATATTTT; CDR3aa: CASSFSSPGTLRHTIYF
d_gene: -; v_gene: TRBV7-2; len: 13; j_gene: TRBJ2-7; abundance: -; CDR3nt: TGTGCCAGCAGCTTATCCCTTGAGGGCGAGCAGTACTTC; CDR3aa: CASSLSLEGEQYF
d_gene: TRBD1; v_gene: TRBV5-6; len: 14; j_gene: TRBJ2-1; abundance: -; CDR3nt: TGTGCCAGCAGCTTTCGGGACAGGTCGCATGAGCAGTTCTTC; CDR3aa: CASSFRDRSHEQFF
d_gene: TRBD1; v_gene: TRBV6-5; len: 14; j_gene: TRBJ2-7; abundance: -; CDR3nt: TGTGCCAGCAGTCGGCGACAGGGGGCCTACGAGCAGTACTTC; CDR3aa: CASSRRQGAYEQYF
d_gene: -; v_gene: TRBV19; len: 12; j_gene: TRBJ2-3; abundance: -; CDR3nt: TGTGCCAGTAGTACCACGGAGCATACGCAGTATTTT; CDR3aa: CASSTTEHTQYF
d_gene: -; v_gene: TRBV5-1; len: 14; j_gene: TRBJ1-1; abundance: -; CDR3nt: TGCGCCAGCAGCTGGGCCCCTGCGAACACTGAAGCTTTCTTT; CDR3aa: CASSWAPANTEAFF